This T cell receptor (beta chain) stems from a study of breast tumors, draining lymph nodes, adjacent tissues. Broader study findings: The data were judged consistent with most tumor T cells coming from lymph node and expanding in tumor. Tumor repertoires ranked between lymph nodes and nontumor tissue in diversity, with V and J gene preferences.

TCRdb ran MiXCR on the multiplex PCR reads and lists one entry per CDR3 protein. The sample holds more than 20,000 distinct CDR3 sequences; less than 25% are singletons and the top ten take 13%. Deletions cut 6 bases from V and 0 bases from J, with 14 bases between. The CDR3 runs to 14 residues. From germline, CDR1 is DFQATT and CDR2 SNEGSKA (reference sequence). Turning to this clonotype: What it recognizes is unknown.

This TCR was sampled from a female donor with breast cancer. Some clones in this sample may be carry-over from other donors' samples. Sample: breast tumor tissue. The gene calls are TRBV20-1 and TRBJ1-1; D is ambiguous. The CDR3 DNA is TGCAGTGCCCAAATTCCCCCAATGAACACTGAAGCTTTCTTT. Protein: CSAQIPPMNTEAFF.